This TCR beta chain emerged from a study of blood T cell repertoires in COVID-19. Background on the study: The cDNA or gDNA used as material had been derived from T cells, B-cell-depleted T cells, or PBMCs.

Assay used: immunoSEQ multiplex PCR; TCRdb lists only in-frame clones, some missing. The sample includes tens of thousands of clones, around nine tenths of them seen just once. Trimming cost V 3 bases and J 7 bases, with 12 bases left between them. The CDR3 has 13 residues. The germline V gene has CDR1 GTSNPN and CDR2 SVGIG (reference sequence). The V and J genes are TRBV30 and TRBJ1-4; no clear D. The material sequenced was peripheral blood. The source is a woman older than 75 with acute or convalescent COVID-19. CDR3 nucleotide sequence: TGTGCCTGGAGAGCCGCAGGTAGTGAAAAACTGTTTTTT. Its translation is CAWRAAGSEKLFF. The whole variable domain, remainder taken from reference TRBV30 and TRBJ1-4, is SQTIHQWPATLVQPVGSPLSLECTVEGTSNPNLYWYRQAAGRGLQLLFYSVGIGQISSEVPQNLSASRPQDRQFILSSKKLLLSDSGFYLCAWRAAGSEKLFFGSGTQLSVL.